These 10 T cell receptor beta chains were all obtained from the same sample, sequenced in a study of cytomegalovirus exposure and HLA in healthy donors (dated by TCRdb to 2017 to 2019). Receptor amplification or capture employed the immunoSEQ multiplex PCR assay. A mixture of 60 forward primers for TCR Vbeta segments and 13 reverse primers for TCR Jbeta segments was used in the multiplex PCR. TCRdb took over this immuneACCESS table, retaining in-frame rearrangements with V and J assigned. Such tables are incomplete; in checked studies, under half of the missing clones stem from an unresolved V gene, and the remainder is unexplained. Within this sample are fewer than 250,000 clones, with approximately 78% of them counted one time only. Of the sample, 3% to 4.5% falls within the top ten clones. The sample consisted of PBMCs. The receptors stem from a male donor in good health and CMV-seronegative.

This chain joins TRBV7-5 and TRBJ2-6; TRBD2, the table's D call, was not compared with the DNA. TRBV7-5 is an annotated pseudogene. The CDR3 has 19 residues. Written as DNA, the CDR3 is TGTGCCAGAAGCTTGGGACTAGCGGGAGCGGGCTCTGGGGCCAACGTCCTGACTTTC. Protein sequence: CARSLGLAGAGSGANVLTF.

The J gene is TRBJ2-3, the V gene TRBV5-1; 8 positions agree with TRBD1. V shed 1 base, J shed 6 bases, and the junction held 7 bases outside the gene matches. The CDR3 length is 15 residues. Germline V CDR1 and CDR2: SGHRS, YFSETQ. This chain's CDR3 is CASSLLPGGSDTQYF. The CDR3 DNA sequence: TGCGCCAGCAGCTTGTTGCCAGGGGGCTCCGATACGCAGTATTTT.

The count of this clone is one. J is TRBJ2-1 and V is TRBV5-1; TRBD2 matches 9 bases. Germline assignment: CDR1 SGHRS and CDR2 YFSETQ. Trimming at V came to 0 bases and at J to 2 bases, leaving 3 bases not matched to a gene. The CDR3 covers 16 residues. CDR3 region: CASSLELAGTYNEQFF. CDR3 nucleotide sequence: TGCGCCAGCAGCTTGGAACTAGCGGGCACCTACAATGAGCAGTTCTTC.

The CDR3 DNA follows: TGTGCCAGCCTTTCCCGAAGTGCAGGGGGGAACGAGCAGTACTTC. Translation gives CASLSRSAGGNEQYF. V is TRBV11-1 and J is TRBJ2-7; weak D call: TRBD1 (7 bases). There are 15 residues in the CDR3. Trimming took 8 bases from V and 5 from J, leaving 22 bases between them. CDR1 and CDR2 (germline): SGHAT, FQDESV (reference sequence).

The CDR3 region has the DNA TGTGCCAGCAGGATCGACAGGGGGCGGCTTAAGGGTGGCTACACCTTC. Amino acid sequence: CASRIDRGRLKGGYTF. The genes are TRBV28 and TRBJ1-2; TRBD1 agrees at 10 bases. The J segment lost 7 bases and the V segment lost 6 bases, leaving 14 bases of the junction unmatched. This CDR3 has 16 amino acids. CDR1 is MDHEN and CDR2 is SYDVKM in the germline V gene.

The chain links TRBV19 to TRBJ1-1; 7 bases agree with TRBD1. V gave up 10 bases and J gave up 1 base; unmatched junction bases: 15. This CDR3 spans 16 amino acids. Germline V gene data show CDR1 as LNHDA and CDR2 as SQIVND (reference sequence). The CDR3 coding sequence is TGTGCCACGAAAACCGCTAGGGGGCAGACGAACACTGAAGCTTTCTTT. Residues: CATKTARGQTNTEAFF.

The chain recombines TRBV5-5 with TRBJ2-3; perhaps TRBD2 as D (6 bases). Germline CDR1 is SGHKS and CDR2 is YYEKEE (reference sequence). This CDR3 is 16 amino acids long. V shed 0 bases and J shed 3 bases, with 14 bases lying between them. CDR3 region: CASSLGSGPGTDTQYF. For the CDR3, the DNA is TGTGCCAGCAGCTTGGGTAGCGGCCCAGGGACAGATACGCAGTATTTT. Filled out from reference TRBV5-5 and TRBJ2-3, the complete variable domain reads DAGVTQSPTHLIKTRGQQVTLRCSPISGHKSVSWYQQVLGQGPQFIFQYYEKEERGRGNFPDRFSARQFPNYSSELNVNALLLGDSALYLCASSLGSGPGTDTQYFGPGTRLTVL.

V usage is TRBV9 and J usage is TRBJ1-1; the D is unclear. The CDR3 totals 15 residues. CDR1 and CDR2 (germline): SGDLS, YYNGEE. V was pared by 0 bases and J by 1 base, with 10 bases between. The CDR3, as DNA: TGTGCCAGCAGCGTAGGCGGGGTAGGGAACACTGAAGCTTTCTTT. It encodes CASSVGGVGNTEAFF.

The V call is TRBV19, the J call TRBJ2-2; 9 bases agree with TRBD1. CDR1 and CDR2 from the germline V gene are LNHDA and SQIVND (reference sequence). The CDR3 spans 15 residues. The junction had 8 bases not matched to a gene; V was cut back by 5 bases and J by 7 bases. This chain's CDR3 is CASSPGQGIRGELFF. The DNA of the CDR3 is TGTGCCAGTAGTCCGGGACAGGGAATTCGCGGGGAGCTGTTTTTT.

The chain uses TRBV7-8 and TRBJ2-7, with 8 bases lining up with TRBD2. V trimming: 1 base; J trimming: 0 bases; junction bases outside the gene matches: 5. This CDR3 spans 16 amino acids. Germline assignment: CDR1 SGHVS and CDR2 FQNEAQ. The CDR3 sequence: CASSLGSGGSSYEQYF. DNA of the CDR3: TGTGCCAGCAGCTTAGGTTCGGGGGGGAGCTCCTACGAGCAGTACTTC.